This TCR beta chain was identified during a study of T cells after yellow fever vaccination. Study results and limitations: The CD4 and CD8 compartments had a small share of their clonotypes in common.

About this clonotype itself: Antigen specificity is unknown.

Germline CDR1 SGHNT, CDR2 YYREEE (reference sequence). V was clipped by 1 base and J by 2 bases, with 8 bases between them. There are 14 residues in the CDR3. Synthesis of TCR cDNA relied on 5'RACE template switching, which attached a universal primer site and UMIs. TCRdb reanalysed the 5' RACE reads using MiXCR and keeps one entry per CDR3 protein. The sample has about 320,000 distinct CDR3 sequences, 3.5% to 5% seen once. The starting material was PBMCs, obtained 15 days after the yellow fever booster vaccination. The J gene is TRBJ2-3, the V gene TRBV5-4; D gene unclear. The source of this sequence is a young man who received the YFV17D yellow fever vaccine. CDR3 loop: CASSLYGSTDTQYF. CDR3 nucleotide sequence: TGTGCCAGCAGCTTGTACGGGTCCACAGATACGCAGTATTTT.